The entry that follows covers one T cell receptor beta chain sequence. Its antigen is undetermined. The data are from a study of siplizumab effects on memory and regulatory T cells. Sequencing used immunoSEQ multiplex PCR; TCRdb keeps in-frame clones, though not all of them. The sample has 100,000 or so clones; more than 85% are singletons. Study conclusions and caveats: Mappable alloreactive CD4+ clones came from Treg cells more than 55% of the time on average with siplizumab, against about 25% in controls.

The CDR3 loop spans 14 amino acids. V was pared by 5 bases and J by 6 bases, with 13 bases between. CDR1 is LNHNV, CDR2 YYDKDF, per germline (reference sequence). The sequence came from a human donor in good health. The specimen was CD4+ T cells sorted from blood. This chain uses TRBV15 with TRBJ1-4; possible D gene TRBD1, 5 bases. The CDR3 nucleotides read TGTGCCACCAGCGCCGGGACTGCAGATGAAAAACTGTTTTTT. Encoded protein: CATSAGTADEKLFF.